A selection of T cell receptor beta chains follows, all from one sample in a study of cytomegalovirus exposure and HLA in healthy donors. Here immunoSEQ multiplex PCR was the method, and the copy in TCRdb shows in-frame clones only, minus some. The sample gives over 110,000 clones, roughly three quarters of which show up once; about 3% is in the top ten. What was sequenced was PBMCs. The source is a female donor in good health and CMV-seronegative. CDR3s include the opening cysteine and the closing phenylalanine or tryptophan. Each record gives: V gene, J gene, clone size, D gene, CDR3 DNA, CDR3 protein. The D gene is left open where the match is weak. Where a row states a size, it is once, few, many or the class of an expanded clone; other rows omit it.

V gene: TRBV6-5
J gene: TRBJ2-6
clone size: NA
D gene: TRBD2
CDR3 DNA: TGCGCCAGCAGCGGGAGGAGGGCTGGGGCCAACGTCCTGACTTTC
CDR3 protein: CASSGRRAGANVLTF

V gene: TRBV19
J gene: TRBJ1-2
clone size: NA
D gene: TRBD1
CDR3 DNA: TGTGCCAGTAGTATAGACGGGACAGATTATGGCTACACCTTC
CDR3 protein: CASSIDGTDYGYTF

V gene: TRBV13
J gene: TRBJ2-1
clone size: NA
D gene: NA
CDR3 DNA: TGTGCCAGCAGCCGTACCTACAATGAGCAGTTCTTC
CDR3 protein: CASSRTYNEQFF

V gene: TRBV9
J gene: TRBJ1-1
clone size: NA
D gene: NA
CDR3 DNA: TGTGCCAGCAGCGTAGGGGACTCCGGGGCTTTCTTT
CDR3 protein: CASSVGDSGAFF

V gene: TRBV28
J gene: TRBJ2-7
clone size: NA
D gene: NA
CDR3 DNA: TGTGCCAGCCCCCCCGCTGGGGTTTCAGGGGAGCAGTACTTC
CDR3 protein: CASPPAGVSGEQYF

V gene: TRBV4-1
J gene: TRBJ2-7
clone size: NA
D gene: TRBD1
CDR3 DNA: TGCGCCAGCAGCCAAGGACAGGGGGCGGTCCACGAGCAGTACTTC
CDR3 protein: CASSQGQGAVHEQYF

V gene: TRBV6-5
J gene: TRBJ2-7
clone size: NA
D gene: NA
CDR3 DNA: TGTGCCAGCAGTTATTCTTGGCAGGGGAACGAGCAGTACTTC
CDR3 protein: CASSYSWQGNEQYF

V gene: TRBV6-5
J gene: TRBJ2-7
clone size: few
D gene: TRBD2
CDR3 DNA: TGTGCCAGCATCAGGACTAGCGGAACCTACGAGCAGTACTTC
CDR3 protein: CASIRTSGTYEQYF

V gene: TRBV30
J gene: TRBJ1-4
clone size: NA
D gene: NA
CDR3 DNA: TGTGCCTGGGGACCGGGAGGGTTTCGGGAAAAACTGTTTTTT
CDR3 protein: CAWGPGGFREKLFF

V gene: TRBV5-1
J gene: TRBJ2-5
clone size: NA
D gene: TRBD1
CDR3 DNA: TGCGCCAGCAGCCCGATTAGGACAGGGGGCGAGGAGACCCAGTACTTC
CDR3 protein: CASSPIRTGGEETQYF

V gene: TRBV5-8
J gene: TRBJ1-1
clone size: NA
D gene: TRBD1
CDR3 DNA: TGTGCCAGCAGCTTGGGACAGGGAGAGGGGAACACTGAAGCTTTCTTT
CDR3 protein: CASSLGQGEGNTEAFF

V gene: TRBV5-6
J gene: TRBJ2-7
clone size: NA
D gene: TRBD2
CDR3 DNA: TGTGCCAGCAGCTTAGGGGCGGGGGGGGTATCCTACGAGCAGTACTTC
CDR3 protein: CASSLGAGGVSYEQYF

V gene: TRBV5-1
J gene: TRBJ2-2
clone size: NA
D gene: NA
CDR3 DNA: TGCGCCAGCAGCTTGGACGGGGGGAACACCGGGGAGCTGTTTTTT
CDR3 protein: CASSLDGGNTGELFF

V gene: TRBV7-7
J gene: TRBJ2-7
clone size: once
D gene: NA
CDR3 DNA: TGTGCTAGCAGCTTAGCTTATGCAGGGAACTACGAGCAGTACTTC
CDR3 protein: CASSLAYAGNYEQYF

V gene: TRBV6-1
J gene: TRBJ1-4
clone size: NA
D gene: NA
CDR3 DNA: TGTGCCAGCAGTGAATCGTTTGAAAAACTGCTTTTT
CDR3 protein: CASSESFEKLLF

V gene: TRBV21-1
J gene: TRBJ1-4
clone size: once
D gene: NA
CDR3 DNA: TGTGCCAGCAGACACACAACTAATGAAAAACTGTTTTTT
CDR3 protein: CASRHTTNEKLFF

V gene: TRBV7-2
J gene: TRBJ2-1
clone size: NA
D gene: NA
CDR3 DNA: TGTGCCAGCAGCCTCGAGGCCGGGAGAGGGCAGTTCTTC
CDR3 protein: CASSLEAGRGQFF

V gene: TRBV2
J gene: TRBJ1-4
clone size: NA
D gene: NA
CDR3 DNA: TGTGCCAGCAGGGGGAAGCGGCTGTTTTTT
CDR3 protein: CASRGKRLFF

V gene: TRBV6-1
J gene: TRBJ1-4
clone size: NA
D gene: NA
CDR3 DNA: TGTGCCAGCAGGGTACAAGGAGCAACTAATGAAAAACTGTTTTTT
CDR3 protein: CASRVQGATNEKLFF

V gene: TRBV19
J gene: TRBJ1-5
clone size: NA
D gene: NA
CDR3 DNA: TGTGCCAGTAGTCAAGGACAAAGCAATCAGCCCCAGCATTTT
CDR3 protein: CASSQGQSNQPQHF

V gene: TRBV28
J gene: TRBJ2-4
clone size: NA
D gene: TRBD2
CDR3 DNA: TGTGCCAGCGGGAGGGAAAACATTCAGTACTTC
CDR3 protein: CASGRENIQYF